This T cell receptor beta chain was captured in a study of human T cells and chemical hapten exposure. Turning to the study itself: How much TCR each sample yielded varied, mostly because pooled library volumes differed slightly. Study-wide points: Donors, who had alopecia, may show an immune response that differs from healthy people's.

In this sample, this clonotype turned up a few times. As yet, its antigen is unknown. MiXCR was run by TCRdb on the RACE reads, yielding one entry per CDR3 protein. The data hold approximately 320,000 distinct CDR3 sequences, with over 5% observed a single time. The length of the CDR3 is 14 residues. Germline loops: CDR1 SGHTA, CDR2 FQGTGA. V gave up 6 bases and J gave up 3 bases, with 14 bases separating them. Stated time point: pre-sensitization, week 0. This sample's treatment: therapeutic diphenylcyclopropenone sensitization with weekly scalp DPC. The gene calls are TRBV7-3 and TRBJ1-1; possibly TRBD1 for D (5 bases). This clonotype was sampled from a woman aged 18 to 35 with alopecia areata. Some clones in this sample may be carry-over from other donors' samples. Sequences were derived from whole blood, sampled in connection with sensitization to the hapten diphenylcyclopropenone (DPC). The DNA for the CDR3 is TGTGCCAGCAGGTCATCTTTGGGGGACACTGAAGCTTTCTTT. Its translation is CASRSSLGDTEAFF.